The entry below gives a single TCR beta chain sequence along with its context. The method was immunoSEQ multiplex PCR; TCRdb's version includes in-frame clones alone and lacks a portion of them. In the table there are about 200,000 clones, about 92% of which are singletons. The sample comes from a study of blood T cell repertoires in COVID-19. On the study more broadly: COVID-19 samples from acute and convalescent phases originated in the United States, Italy and Spain.

The germline gives CDR1 SGHTA, CDR2 FQGNSA. This CDR3 has 15 residues. V lost 5 bases and J lost 1, with 12 bases in between. The chain combines TRBV7-2 with TRBJ1-3; a possible D gene is TRBD1 (6 bases). This TCR came from a man between 25 and 39 years old with acute or convalescent COVID-19. Sequences were obtained from peripheral blood. CDR3 sequence reads: CASSLYRVSGNTIYF. CDR3 bases: TGTGCCAGCAGCCTTTACAGGGTTTCTGGAAACACCATATATTTT. The complete variable domain, with remaining parts taken from reference TRBV7-2 and TRBJ1-3, reads GAGVSQSPSNKVTEKGKDVELRCDPISGHTALYWYRQSLGQGLEFLIYFQGNSAPDKSGLPSDRFSAERTGGSVSTLTIQRTQQEDSAVYLCASSLYRVSGNTIYFGEGSWLTVV.